Each of the 11 T cell receptor beta chains below was sequenced from the same sample in a study of CD8 T cells in Susac syndrome. Random hexamers were used to reverse transcribe the RNA input (about 0.5 to 1 ug). TCRdb re-called the immunoSEQ multiplex PCR reads with MiXCR, one entry per CDR3 protein. Here the sample spans approximately 200,000 distinct CDR3 sequences, roughly 94% being singletons. Sequencing input: CD4+ T cells from PBMCs. The receptors here all came from a human donor with multiple sclerosis.

The chain joins TRBV30 to TRBJ1-3, with D perhaps TRBD1 (6 bases). The CDR3 loop spans 14 amino acids. Germline CDR1 and CDR2: GTSNPN and SVGIG (reference sequence). The germline V and J ends were trimmed by 8 bases and 3 bases, with 17 bases remaining between them. This CDR3 reads CARAEGGDGNTIYF. The CDR3 DNA sequence: TGTGCCCGGGCGGAGGGGGGCGATGGAAACACCATATATTTT. Variable domain in full (rest from reference TRBV30 and TRBJ1-3): SQTIHQWPATLVQPVGSPLSLECTVEGTSNPNLYWYRQAAGRGLQLLFYSVGIGQISSEVPQNLSASRPQDRQFILSSKKLLLSDSGFYLCARAEGGDGNTIYFGEGSWLTVV.

The V and J genes are TRBV27 and TRBJ2-5; 8 bases fit TRBD1. V shed 4 bases and J 3 bases; nucleotides not matched to a gene: 4. From germline, CDR1 is MNHEY and CDR2 SMNVEV (reference sequence). CDR3 size: 14 residues. Written as DNA, the CDR3 is TGTGCCAGCAGTTGGGGGACAGGAAAAGAGACCCAGTACTTC. Translation: CASSWGTGKETQYF.

J is TRBJ1-4 and V is TRBV18; TRBD1 matches 7 bases. Germline V gives CDR1 KGHSH, CDR2 LQKENI. This CDR3 has 13 amino acids. J was trimmed by 5 bases and V by 6 bases; bases with no gene match: 3. CDR3 sequence: CASSETGNEKLFF. The CDR3 DNA is TGTGCCAGCTCGGAGACAGGGAATGAAAAACTGTTTTTT.

The CDR3 nucleotides read TGTGCCAGCAGCGCCGTCCCGGGACAGGGGGCGGGAGCCAAAAACATTCAGTACTTC. Residues: CASSAVPGQGAGAKNIQYF. V and J are TRBV5-6 and TRBJ2-4; 12 bases match TRBD1. This CDR3 spans 19 amino acids. Germline V lookup: CDR1 SGHDT, CDR2 YYEEEE. Germline trimming cut 4 bases from V and 0 bases from J; bases unmatched to any gene: 11. Filled out from reference TRBV5-6 and TRBJ2-4, the complete variable domain reads DAGVTQSPTHLIKTRGQQVTLRCSPKSGHDTVSWYQQALGQGPQFIFQYYEEEERQRGNFPDRFSGHQFPNYSSELNVNALLLGDSALYLCASSAVPGQGAGAKNIQYFGAGTRLSVL.

The rearrangement links TRBV12-3 or TRBV12-4 to TRBJ2-5, with D perhaps matching TRBD2 (5 bases). The length of the CDR3 is 14 residues. The germline V and J ends were trimmed by 6 bases and 3 bases, with 14 bases remaining between them. The CDR3 bases are TGTGCCAGCAGCCCCGCACCGAGGGAAGAGACCCAGTACTTC. This encodes CASSPAPREETQYF.

V usage is TRBV24-1 and J usage is TRBJ2-1; the D gene could be TRBD1 or TRBD2 (5 bases each). With 4 bases removed from V and 8 bases from J, the gap between germline ends came to 20 bases. The CDR3 consists of 16 residues. The germline V gene encodes CDR1 KGHDR and CDR2 SFDVKD. The CDR3 nucleotides are TGTGCCACCAGTGACTCCGGGACCTACCCGTCGGATGAGCAGTTCTTC. It yields the protein CATSDSGTYPSDEQFF.

The rearrangement uses TRBV7-8 and TRBJ2-7, with D tentatively TRBD1 (5 bases). The CDR3 runs 15 residues. In germline, CDR1 is SGHVS, CDR2 FQNEAQ. V was trimmed by 3 bases and J by 2 bases, leaving 14 bases between them. CDR3: CASSLPSTVPYEQYF. The CDR3 DNA reads TGTGCCAGCAGCTTGCCCTCGACAGTACCCTACGAGCAGTACTTC.

The chain employs TRBV20-1 and TRBJ2-7; possibly TRBD2 for D (5 bases). The germline V gene has CDR1 DFQATT and CDR2 SNEGSKA (reference sequence). Between the trimmed V and J ends, which lost 3 bases and 3 bases, there was a span of 12 bases. The CDR3 is 13 amino acids. Here the CDR3 reads CSASSAGIYEQYV. In DNA, the CDR3 is TGCAGTGCTAGTTCTGCCGGGATCTACGAGCAGTACGTC.

The table lists this clonotype with a count of one. This sequence joins TRBV7-8 and TRBJ2-5; D perhaps matches TRBD1 (6 bases). Germline CDR1 and CDR2: SGHVS and FQNEAQ. V was clipped by 0 bases and J by 4 bases, with 12 bases between them. The CDR3 is made up of 15 amino acids. The CDR3, as DNA: TGTGCCAGCAGCTTAGCGAACAGGGTTGGAGAGACCCAGTACTTC. As protein: CASSLANRVGETQYF.

V and J are TRBV5-1 and TRBJ2-5; TRBD2 matches at 11 bases. Germline V gene sequence: CDR1 SGHRS, CDR2 YFSETQ. The CDR3 sequence is 16 residues long. The V and J ends lost 3 bases and 4 bases, in that order; junction bases with no gene match: 8. CDR3: CASSSALAGAGETQYF. CDR3 coding DNA: TGCGCCAGCAGCTCCGCACTAGCGGGGGCCGGAGAGACCCAGTACTTC.

This clonotype was found once. The rearrangement uses TRBV4-1 and TRBJ2-7, with TRBD2 matching over 14 bases. The CDR3 spans 16 residues. Trimming cost V 4 bases and J 5 bases; bases outside gene matches: 7. The germline CDR1 and CDR2 sequences are MGHRA and YSYEKL. CDR3 residues: CASSPGLAGGRHEQYV. The CDR3 DNA reads TGCGCCAGCAGCCCAGGACTAGCGGGGGGCCGTCACGAGCAGTACGTC.